The source of this TCR beta chain is a study of T cell responses to AZD1222 COVID-19 vaccine (dated by TCRdb to the early 2020s). About the full investigation: AZD1222 recipients with second doses at about 4 weeks or about 12 weeks were pooled, because spike-specific TCR depth and breadth did not differ between schedules. TCR sequencing covered about 230 trial participants: nearly 210 given two doses of AZD1222 and 26 given two doses of MenACWY control vaccine. Trial participants were enrolled by age into 18-55, 56-69 and 70-plus year subgroups, with around 140, 26 and 57 TCR-sequenced participants respectively.

The CDR3 regions of human TCRbeta chains were analyzed by immunosequencing. The original pipeline was this. TCRs in the repertoires were compared against a reference library of SARS-CoV-2-specific TCRs that had been generated with the MIRA antigen-specificity platform. Breadth was defined as the fraction of unique TCRs that were SARS-CoV-2-associated. Depth was defined as the fraction of total T cells that were SARS-CoV-2-associated. Each spike-specific TCR was assigned to its reactive spike region and to a CD4 or CD8 class using the MIRA data. Log10-transformed breadth and depth values were compared by one-way ANOVA with Sidak's multiple comparisons tests. In its TCRdb copy, this immuneACCESS table keeps in-frame sequences only and misses some clones. Where compared with another copy, unresolved V genes explain less than half of these, and the others have no known cause. D and trimming were read from the DNA, whereas the V and J calls and clone size are those reported in that table. Present in this sample are about 130,000 clones, more than 75% of which were seen just once. The top ten clones comprise about 4% of the sample.

According to the germline V gene, CDR1 reads SGHTA and CDR2 reads FQGTGA. The CDR3 spans 19 residues, from the cysteine through the phenylalanine. Just CDR3 DNA is preserved here, 57 bases in frame from base 1. V is reduced by 3 bases and J by 4 bases, leaving a spacing of 25 bases between them. In the paper's terms, the time point label means: baseline before first vaccination. Vaccinee samples were obtained from the UK trials COV001 and COV002, which included a single-blind randomized controlled phase 2/3 trial of AZD1222 (ChAdOx1 nCoV-19) in healthy adults. For TCRbeta chain sequencing, PBMC samples were collected from trial participants at day 0 and at day 28 after the second dose. Remarks on this clone: What antigen it recognizes has not been identified. Base quality data are lacking; no much larger clone is found one base away.

What the research found in general, with its limitations: Reportedly, close to half of the unique spike-specific TCRs recognized epitopes lying outside the regions that are mutated in the B.1.351 and B.1.1.7 variants. In the small 56-69-year group, the increase in depth fell short of significance, most likely because of low power. CD4 TCRs associated with the vaccine covered the entire spike protein, and the dominant responses were in regions 160-218 and 743-854. Conclusions about previously exposed vaccinees are limited because only six or seven AZD1222 recipients were SARS-CoV-2 seropositive at baseline. Because no day 14 peak-response samples were available, the repertoires could be characterized only after the peak T cell response. Participants were mostly white British, with more females than males. The authors suggested clonal diversity may have been underestimated. After two AZD1222 doses, spike-specific TCR breadth and depth were significantly higher than at day 0 and than in MenACWY recipients.

The source material was peripheral blood, sampled on day 0 of AZD1222 vaccination. The chain was built from TRBV7-3 and TRBJ2-1, and possibly TRBD2, on 8 matching bases. This receptor was obtained from an adult in good health. The CDR3 corresponds to CASSFTGTAHSGAYNEQFF. The nucleotides read TGTGCCAGCAGCTTTACCGGGACAGCCCATAGCGGGGCTTACAATGAGCAGTTCTTC.